The 12 T cell receptor beta chains below come from one sample, sequenced in a study of cytomegalovirus exposure and HLA in healthy donors. Use of 60 Vbeta and 13 Jbeta primers characterized the PCR. The repertoire was sequenced with immunoSEQ multiplex PCR; TCRdb's copy has only in-frame clones and lacks some. The repertoire holds about 190,000 clones, with 75% to 85% as singletons. Sequences were obtained from PBMCs. The receptors originated from a woman aged 18 to 35 in good health and CMV-seronegative.

The chain joins TRBV29-1 to TRBJ1-4; 7 bases agree with TRBD1. CDR3 length equals 14 residues. J was trimmed by 7 bases and V by 4 bases; bases with no gene match: 9. The germline V gene has CDR1 SQVTM and CDR2 ANQGSEA. The DNA of the CDR3 is TGCAGCGTTGCCCCCGACAGGGTGGGTGAAAAACTGTTTTTT. Its protein product is CSVAPDRVGEKLFF.

The chain uses TRBV28 and TRBJ2-7; a possible D gene is TRBD1 (5 bases). Trimming stripped 3 bases from V and 0 bases from J, with 9 bases between. Germline V gene sequence: CDR1 MDHEN, CDR2 SYDVKM. The CDR3 runs 14 residues. Written as DNA, the CDR3 is TGTGCCAGCAGTTTGACAGATCCCTCCTACGAGCAGTACTTC. It specifies CASSLTDPSYEQYF.

This chain joins TRBV4-1 and TRBJ2-5; 10 nucleotides line up with TRBD2. CDR3 size: 18 residues. The ends lost 0 bases at V and 3 bases at J; junction bases unmatched: 10. The germline CDR1 and CDR2 sequences are MGHRA and YSYEKL. The CDR3 DNA sequence: TGCGCCAGCAGCCAAGACCCCCCGGGACTAGCGATTGAAGAGACCCAGTACTTC. This encodes CASSQDPPGLAIEETQYF.

This chain joins TRBV7-9 and TRBJ1-1; D unclear. The CDR3 runs to 14 residues. V was shortened by 0 bases and J by 4 bases, with 9 bases between the two germline ends. CDR1 is SEHNR and CDR2 is FQNEAQ in the germline V gene (reference sequence). DNA of the CDR3: TGTGCCAGCAGCTTAGCTGTCGTCCTCACTGAAGCTTTCTTT. Its translation is CASSLAVVLTEAFF.

This chain connects TRBV7-9 to TRBJ1-6, with 7 bases fitting TRBD1. Germline CDR1 reads SEHNR; CDR2 reads FQNEAQ (reference sequence). The J segment lost 3 bases and the V segment lost 1 base, leaving 9 bases of the junction unmatched. The CDR3 is 18 residues long. The CDR3 loop is CASSLERTGRGYNSPLHF. The CDR3 bases are TGTGCCAGCAGCTTAGAACGGACAGGCCGCGGCTATAATTCACCCCTCCACTTT.

This clone came up once. V usage is TRBV11-2 and J usage is TRBJ1-3, with D possibly TRBD1 on 5 matching bases. This CDR3 has 17 amino acids. V was clipped by 0 bases and J by 0 bases, with 12 bases between them. The germline V gene has CDR1 SGHAT and CDR2 FQNNGV. CDR3 sequence (DNA): TGTGCCAGCAGCTTAGATCGCGGGGGGAGCTCTGGAAACACCATATATTTT. Translated, it gives CASSLDRGGSSGNTIYF.

The chain recombines TRBV2 with TRBJ2-7; 7 bases match TRBD2. Unmatched junction bases numbered 21, after V lost 6 bases and J lost 7 bases. Germline loops: CDR1 SNHLY, CDR2 FYNNEI. There are 17 residues in the CDR3. The CDR3: CASRLGGEARQRREQYF. Here the CDR3 DNA reads TGTGCCAGCAGACTGGGAGGGGAGGCGAGACAAAGGCGGGAGCAGTACTTC. The entire variable domain, with the rest obtained from reference TRBV2 and TRBJ2-7, is as follows: EPEVTQTPSHQVTQMGQEVILRCVPISNHLYFYWYRQILGQKVEFLVSFYNNEISEKSEIFDDQFSVERPDGSNFTLKIRSTKLEDSAMYFCASRLGGEARQRREQYFGPGTRLTVT.

V and J are TRBV7-6 and TRBJ2-3, with D perhaps TRBD1 (5 bases). Germline V lookup: CDR1 SGHVS, CDR2 FNYEAQ. The CDR3 length is 14 residues. V lost 1 base and J 4 bases, leaving 9 bases between the germline ends. The CDR3 bases are TGTGCCAGCAGCTTAGGGGGCGTCCCAGATACGCAGTATTTT. Translated: CASSLGGVPDTQYF.

The chain is built from TRBV10-3 and TRBJ1-2; weak D call: TRBD1 (6 bases). The CDR3 is 14 residues long. Trimming pared 2 bases from V and 4 bases from J, leaving 11 bases between. Per the germline V gene, CDR1 is ENHRY and CDR2 is SYGVKD. The CDR3 region is CAISEAQGPYGYTF. The DNA for the CDR3 is TGTGCCATCAGTGAGGCACAGGGTCCCTATGGCTACACCTTC.

The rearrangement links TRBV6-5 to TRBJ2-7; 8 bases match TRBD1. Germline CDR1 is MNHEY and CDR2 is SVGAGI. Unmatched junction bases numbered 11, after V lost 5 bases and J lost 5 bases. The CDR3 sequence is 15 residues long. The CDR3 spells CASSRPRQGQDEQYF. CDR3 in DNA: TGTGCCAGCAGTCGACCAAGACAGGGGCAGGACGAGCAGTACTTC.

The chain uses TRBV27 and TRBJ2-7; 8 positions agree with TRBD2. Germline V gene data show CDR1 as MNHEY and CDR2 as SMNVEV (reference sequence). CDR3 size: 14 residues. Trimming removed 5 bases from V and 6 bases from J; junction bases left unmatched: 9. The CDR3 region has the DNA TGTGCCAGCAGTATAGCGGGATTCCCCTCCGAGCAGTACTTC. Residues: CASSIAGFPSEQYF.

V is TRBV28 and J is TRBJ1-5; TRBD1 is a possible D gene (6 bases). The V end lost 5 bases, the J end lost 1 base, and 9 bases lay between the germline ends. The CDR3 is made up of 14 amino acids. The germline V gene encodes CDR1 MDHEN and CDR2 SYDVKM. The CDR3 reads CASSGGGSNQPQHF. CDR3 bases: TGTGCCAGCAGTGGGGGCGGGAGCAATCAGCCCCAGCATTTT. Combining the CDR3 with reference TRBV28 and TRBJ1-5 gives the whole variable domain DVKVTQSSRYLVKRTGEKVFLECVQDMDHENMFWYRQDPGLGLRLIYFSYDVKMKEKGDIPEGYSVSREKKERFSLILESASTNQTSMYLCASSGGGSNQPQHFGDGTRLSIL.